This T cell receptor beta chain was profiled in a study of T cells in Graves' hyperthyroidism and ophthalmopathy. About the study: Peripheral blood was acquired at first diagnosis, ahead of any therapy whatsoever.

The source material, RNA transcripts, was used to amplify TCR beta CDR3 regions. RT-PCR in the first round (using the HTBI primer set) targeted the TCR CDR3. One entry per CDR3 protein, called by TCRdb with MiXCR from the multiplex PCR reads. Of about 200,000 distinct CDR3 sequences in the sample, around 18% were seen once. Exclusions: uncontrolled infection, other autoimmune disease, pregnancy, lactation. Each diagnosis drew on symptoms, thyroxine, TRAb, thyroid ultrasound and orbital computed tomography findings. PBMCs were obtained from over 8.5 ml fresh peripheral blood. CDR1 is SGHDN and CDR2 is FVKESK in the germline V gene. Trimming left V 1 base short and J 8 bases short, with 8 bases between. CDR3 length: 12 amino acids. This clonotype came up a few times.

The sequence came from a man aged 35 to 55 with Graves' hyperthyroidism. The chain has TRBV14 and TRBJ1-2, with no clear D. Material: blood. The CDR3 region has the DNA TGTGCCAGCAGCCAAGTAATCCGAGGCTACACCTTC. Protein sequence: CASSQVIRGYTF.